Shown below are 14 T cell receptor beta chains from a single sample sequenced in a study of T-cell reconstitution after alpha-beta-depleted transplantation in children. Unique molecular identifiers were incorporated into the prepared TCRbeta library. Each CDR3 protein is one row after TCRdb ran MiXCR on the PCR reads. The profile shows some 300,000 distinct CDR3 sequences, around 9.1% of them singletons. This sample comprised PBMCs, obtained before TCRalphabeta/CD19-depleted stem cell transplant. These receptors were collected from a boy in the first two years of life with acute myeloid leukemia, due to receive a stem cell transplant.

This clonotype was detected ten times or more. The chain links TRBV20-1 to TRBJ2-1; 9 bases are a match to TRBD2. Germline trimming cut 1 base from V and 11 bases from J; bases unmatched to any gene: 12. Per germline, CDR1 DFQATT and CDR2 SNEGSKA (reference sequence). The CDR3 contains 15 residues. The CDR3 DNA reads as TGCAGTGCTAGAGCAAGGACTAGCGTCGAAAATCAGCAGTTCTTC. This translates into CSARARTSVENQQFF.

The chain has TRBV20-1 and TRBJ2-6; a weak D match, TRBD1 (7 bases). This CDR3 has 19 residues. Trimming pared 1 base from V and 0 bases from J, leaving 19 bases between. Germline-derived CDR1 and CDR2 are DFQATT and SNEGSKA (reference sequence). The CDR3 region is CSARGSRDSKSSGANVLTF. In nucleotides, the CDR3 is TGCAGTGCTAGAGGCTCGCGGGACAGTAAGAGCTCTGGGGCCAACGTCCTGACTTTC.

This clonotype was observed at least ten times. The chain recombines TRBV2 with TRBJ1-2; D gene ambiguous. Germline loops: CDR1 SNHLY, CDR2 FYNNEI. The V end lost 3 bases, the J end lost 4 bases, and 6 bases lay between the germline ends. The CDR3 has 12 amino acids. For the CDR3, the DNA is TGTGCCAGCAGTGACCCAGGCTATGGCTACACCTTC. This sequence encodes CASSDPGYGYTF. Filled out from reference TRBV2 and TRBJ1-2, the complete variable domain reads EPEVTQTPSHQVTQMGQEVILRCVPISNHLYFYWYRQILGQKVEFLVSFYNNEISEKSEIFDDQFSVERPDGSNFTLKIRSTKLEDSAMYFCASSDPGYGYTFGSGTRLTVV.

This clonotype was counted a few times. The chain recombines TRBV20-1 with TRBJ1-6, with 7 bases fitting TRBD1. Germline V lookup: CDR1 DFQATT, CDR2 SNEGSKA (reference sequence). Trimming at V came to 5 bases and at J to 7 bases, leaving 5 bases not matched to a gene. This CDR3 spans 13 amino acids. In DNA form, the CDR3 reads TGCAGTGCTTCCCACAGGGGAAATTCACCCCTCCACTTT. Translating it yields CSASHRGNSPLHF.

This sequence joins TRBV15 and TRBJ2-2; D possibly corresponds to TRBD1 (6 bases). CDR1 and CDR2 (germline): LNHNV, YYDKDF (reference sequence). This CDR3 spans 17 amino acids. V lost 3 bases and J lost 1, with 15 bases in between. The CDR3 sequence: CATSSPGTLLNTGELFF. The CDR3 DNA reads as TGTGCCACCAGCAGTCCCGGGACACTTCTGAACACCGGGGAGCTGTTTTTT.

Comments on this clonotype: A read error may account for a junction end that differs from germline. The J gene is TRBJ2-7, the V gene TRBV7-9; no clear D. CDR1 is SEHNR, CDR2 FQNEAQ, per germline (reference sequence). The CDR3 length is 12 residues. For the CDR3, the DNA is TGTGCCAGCAGCCTAAGCTCCTACGACCAGTACTTC. Protein sequence: CASSLSSYDQYF.

This clonotype showed up many times. The chain has TRBV7-9 and TRBJ2-7; D is uncertain. Trimming pared 1 base from V and 2 bases from J, leaving 9 bases between. Per germline, CDR1 SEHNR and CDR2 FQNEAQ (reference sequence). This CDR3 comprises 14 residues. CDR3 loop: CASSLVGPTYEQYF. CDR3 DNA sequence: TGTGCCAGCAGCTTAGTCGGTCCCACCTACGAGCAGTACTTC.

This clonotype was counted ten times or more. The chain links TRBV7-2 to TRBJ1-1, with D possibly matching TRBD1 (5 bases). This CDR3 comprises 17 residues. V lost 0 bases to trimming and J lost 5 bases, with 19 bases between them. Germline V gene lookup returns CDR1 SGHTA and CDR2 FQGNSA. This CDR3 reads CASSLAPGQGPRTEAFF. The CDR3, as DNA: TGTGCCAGCAGCTTAGCCCCCGGGCAGGGACCGAGGACTGAAGCTTTCTTT.

The sample holds many counts of this clonotype. The chain uses TRBV5-6 and TRBJ2-5; TRBD2 might be the D (5 bases). Between the trimmed V and J ends, which lost 6 bases and 1 base, there was a span of 13 bases. In germline, CDR1 is SGHDT, CDR2 YYEEEE. CDR3 length equals 14 residues. The CDR3 spells CASTLFGIQETQYF. CDR3 in DNA: TGTGCCAGCACCCTCTTCGGGATCCAAGAGACCCAGTACTTC.

This clonotype was counted at least ten times. The CDR3 DNA reads TGTGCCAGCAGCTTAGAGCCGAGCTCCTACAATGAGCAGTTCTTC. Its translation: CASSLEPSSYNEQFF. The V call is TRBV7-3, the J call TRBJ2-1, with D hard to call. Germline V CDR1 and CDR2: SGHTA, FQGTGA. Trimming left V 2 bases short and J 0 bases short, with 8 bases between. The CDR3 is 15 amino acids.

This clonotype was seen at least ten times. The chain has TRBV5-8 and TRBJ2-3; D call uncertain. Germline V gene data show CDR1 as SGHTS and CDR2 as YDEGEE. This CDR3 comprises 14 residues. Trimming took 3 bases from V and 6 from J, leaving 14 bases between them. The CDR3 sequence: CASSSRQYADTQYF. CDR3 sequence (DNA): TGTGCCAGCAGCTCAAGGCAATATGCGGATACGCAGTATTTT.

This clonotype was detected many times. CDR3 sequence: CASSQVTAPVSRTGFRKLFF. The CDR3 DNA follows: TGTGCCAGCAGCCAAGTTACCGCTCCGGTTAGCCGGACAGGTTTCCGAAAACTGTTTTTT. The V and J genes are TRBV3-1 and TRBJ1-4; TRBD1 matches 7 bases. Germline V gene sequence: CDR1 LGHDT, CDR2 YNNKEL (reference sequence). V lost 1 base to trimming and J lost 10 bases; unmatched junction nucleotides: 24. CDR3 size: 20 residues.

This clonotype was seen ten or more times. This chain links TRBV11-2 with TRBJ2-2, with a possible D match to TRBD1 (5 bases). Germline V gene sequence: CDR1 SGHAT, CDR2 FQNNGV. V lost 3 bases, J lost 5 bases, and 13 bases lay in between. This CDR3 has 15 amino acids. The CDR3 DNA reads as TGTGCCAGCAGCTTGGGCAGGGCAGGGACCGGGGAGCTGTTTTTT. Residues: CASSLGRAGTGELFF.

This clonotype was recorded many times. The chain links TRBV29-1 to TRBJ2-3, with 8 bases fitting TRBD2. Germline CDR1 is SQVTM and CDR2 is ANQGSEA. Trimming cost V 4 bases and J 6 bases; bases outside gene matches: 12. The CDR3 covers 15 residues. The chain's CDR3 is CSVARKLAALDTQYF. DNA of the CDR3: TGCAGCGTTGCGAGGAAACTAGCGGCCCTGGATACGCAGTATTTT.